The source of this TCR beta chain is a study of shared clonotypes between healthy human individuals. Study-wide context: Aged between 18 and 49, the donors were a couple of women and three men. Whole-study results and caveats: Clonotype sharing across a few donors was observed for 4% to 6.5% of naive CD4 clonotypes.

The length of the CDR3 is 14 residues. Trimming took 2 bases from V and 0 from J, leaving 5 bases between them. CDR1 is SGHAT and CDR2 is FQNNGV in the germline V gene. Several immunoSEQ 96-well plates shared each subset's DNA, each plate a replicate. Assay: immunoSEQ multiplex PCR; the TCRdb copy retains only in-frame clones and omits some. The table lists 950,000 to 1,300,000 clones, under 80% of them singletons. Researchers partitioned CD4+ cells into CD45RA+ naive and CD45RA-negative memory subsets. Worth noting for this clone: Its specificity is unknown. In the same sample, other DNA sequences code for this CDR3.

The J gene is TRBJ1-3, the V gene TRBV11-2, with no clear D. This receptor was obtained from a man younger than 30 in good health. The sequencing input was memory CD4+ T cells sorted from blood. Regarding subset: CD45RA-negative fraction. DNA for the CDR3: TGTGCCAGCAGCTTATCGGACTCTGGAAACACCATATATTTT. Encoded protein: CASSLSDSGNTIYF.